This entry lists 2 T cell receptor beta chains sequenced from one sample in a study of regulatory T cells in long-lasting Graves disease. Combining iRepertoire HTBI primers with Arm-PCR of CDR3 regions, the authors built TCR beta libraries. MiXCR was run by TCRdb on the multiplex PCR reads, yielding one entry per CDR3 protein. The data show approximately 300,000 distinct CDR3 sequences, approximately 20% seen once. Time point meaning: newly diagnosed GD, antithyroid drugs for less than 3 months. Extracted RNA from PBMCs served as the source of the TCR library. This specimen was peripheral blood mononuclear cells (PBMCs), taken at new diagnosis, from a patient treated with antithyroid drugs. The receptors were sampled from a female donor with Graves disease.

At least ten counts were recorded for this clonotype. The chain joins TRBV6-1 to TRBJ1-5; a possible D gene is TRBD1 (5 bases). V was trimmed by 4 bases and J by 7 bases, leaving 20 bases between them. The germline CDR1 and CDR2 sequences are MNHNS and SASEGT. The CDR3 length is 16 residues. The CDR3 DNA reads as TGTGCCAGCAGTGGGGGAAGGTCGTCTCGGGGGCAGCCCCAGCATTTT. It is translated as CASSGGRSSRGQPQHF.

This chain uses TRBV20-1 with TRBJ1-5; 7 bases map to TRBD1. Trimming at V came to 6 bases and at J to 3 bases, leaving 5 bases not matched to a gene. The germline gives CDR1 DFQATT, CDR2 SNEGSKA (reference sequence). CDR3 size: 13 residues. CDR3 in DNA: TGCAGTGCATCGACAGGGATCAATCAGCCCCAGCATTTT. It specifies CSASTGINQPQHF.